The present T cell receptor beta chain was sequenced within a study of cytomegalovirus exposure and HLA in healthy donors. Looking at the study overall: For the 300 to 400 genotyped donors, roughly 81% fell within the Caucasian-associated ancestry cluster. Study observations and caveats: The availability of immune exposure information extended only to CMV serostatus. Accurate prediction of HLA-A and HLA-B alleles (for most subjects) was reportedly achieved from TCR beta sequences.

V was cut by 2 bases and J by 7 bases, with 11 bases left in between. CDR3 length: 14 residues. Looked up from germline, CDR1 is KGHSH and CDR2 is LQKENI. A multiplex PCR was run with 60 Vbeta primers and 13 Jbeta primers. Assay: immunoSEQ multiplex PCR; the TCRdb copy retains only in-frame clones and omits some. This repertoire shows around 120,000 clones, around 80% found once; its top ten account for 3% to 4%. Comments on this clone: The target antigen is unknown.

The receptor was derived from a woman aged 35 to 49 in good health and CMV-seronegative. The source material was PBMCs. The chain carries TRBV18 and TRBJ2-2, with D possibly TRBD1 on 5 matching bases. The CDR3 protein is CASSPKYRFGELFF. The CDR3 nucleotides are TGTGCCAGCTCACCAAAGTACAGGTTCGGGGAGCTGTTTTTT.